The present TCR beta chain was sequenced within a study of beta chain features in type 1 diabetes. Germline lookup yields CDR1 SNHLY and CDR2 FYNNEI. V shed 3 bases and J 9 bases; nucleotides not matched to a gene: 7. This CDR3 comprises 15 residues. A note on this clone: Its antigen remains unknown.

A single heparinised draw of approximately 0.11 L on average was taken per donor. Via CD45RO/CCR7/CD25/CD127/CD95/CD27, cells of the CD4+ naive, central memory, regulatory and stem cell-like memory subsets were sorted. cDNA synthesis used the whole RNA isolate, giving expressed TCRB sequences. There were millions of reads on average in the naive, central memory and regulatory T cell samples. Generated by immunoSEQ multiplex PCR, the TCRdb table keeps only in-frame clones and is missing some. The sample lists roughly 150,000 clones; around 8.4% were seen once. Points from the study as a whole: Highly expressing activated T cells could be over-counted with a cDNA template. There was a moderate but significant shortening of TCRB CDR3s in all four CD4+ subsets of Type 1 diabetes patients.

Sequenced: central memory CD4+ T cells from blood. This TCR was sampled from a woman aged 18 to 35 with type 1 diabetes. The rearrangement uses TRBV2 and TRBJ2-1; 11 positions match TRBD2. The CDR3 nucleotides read TGTGCCAGCAGTGAGGGTAGCGGGAGGGCCGGTGAGCAGTTCTTC. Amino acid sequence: CASSEGSGRAGEQFF.